What follows is one T cell receptor (beta chain) and its context. This CDR3 spans 14 amino acids. The V gene's germline CDR1 is SGHRS and CDR2 YFSETQ. The junction had 11 bases not matched to a gene; V was cut back by 3 bases and J by 11 bases. TCRdb keeps only in-frame clones here, not all; method: immunoSEQ multiplex PCR. The sample has some 260,000 clones; roughly 80% are singletons. The data derive from a study of blood T cell repertoires in COVID-19. Self-reported history from a screening survey and questionnaire set each donor's cohort. Sequenced: PBMCs or T cells enriched from blood (not recorded which). The rearrangement links TRBV5-1 to TRBJ1-1, with 9 bases identical to TRBD1. The clonotype was recovered from a man aged 25 to 45 with acute COVID-19. The CDR3: CASSSAGTGLVAFF. Written as DNA, the CDR3 is TGCGCCAGCAGCTCGGCCGGGACAGGGTTAGTGGCTTTCTTT.